A selection of T cell receptor beta chains follows, all from one sample in a study of graft-versus-host responses after intestinal transplantation. Their target antigens are unknown. The data were produced by immunoSEQ multiplex PCR, yet TCRdb's version contains in-frame clones alone and is incomplete. Here the sample spans some 140,000 clones, around nine tenths being singletons. The sample in question was unstimulated CD4+ T cells sorted from spleen or lymph node cells, obtained before intestinal transplant. These TCRs come from a human donor who received an intestinal transplant. Each CDR3 is given with its conserved first and last residue. The D gene is left open where the match is weak. Expanded clones get a size class; other rows say once, few or many, or leave the size out.

>TRBJ2-1|-|TRBV6-1|-
CASSFSDNEQFF
TGTGCCAGCAGCTTTTCAGACAATGAGCAGTTCTTC
>TRBJ2-7|-|TRBV7-9|few
CASSSDVNEQYF
TGTGCCAGCAGCTCGGACGTGAACGAGCAGTACTTC
>TRBJ1-1|TRBD1|TRBV6-1|-
CASSRDRDEAFF
TGTGCCAGCAGCCGGGACAGGGATGAAGCTTTCTTT
>TRBJ2-7|-|TRBV29-1|-
CSVLWGQRYEQYF
TGCAGCGTACTTTGGGGCCAGAGGTACGAGCAGTACTTC
>TRBJ1-4|TRBD1|TRBV18|-
CASSPRAQGAEEKLFF
TGTGCCAGCTCACCACGGGCACAGGGGGCAGAAGAAAAACTGTTTTTT
>TRBJ1-1|TRBD1|TRBV2|once
CASARTGRNTEAFF
TGTGCCAGCGCCAGGACAGGGCGGAACACTGAAGCTTTCTTT
>TRBJ2-1|-|TRBV5-1|-
CASSLTGAQSYNEQFF
TGCGCCAGCAGCTTAACTGGGGCCCAGTCATACAATGAGCAGTTCTTC
>TRBJ1-1|-|TRBV18|-
CASSPRGGANHMRTEAFF
TGTGCCAGCTCACCACGGGGGGGTGCGAATCACATGAGGACTGAAGCTTTCTTT
>TRBJ2-6|TRBD1|TRBV5-1|-
CASSSPKGTDPAGANVLTF
TGCGCCAGCAGCTCCCCAAAGGGGACAGACCCGGCTGGGGCCAACGTCCTGACTTTC
>TRBJ2-2|-|TRBV6-6|once
CASSYAAGTGELFF
TGTGCCAGCAGTTACGCCGCCGGGACCGGGGAGCTGTTTTTT
>TRBJ1-3|-|TRBV5-1|-
CASSLTSGNTIYF
TGCGCCAGCAGCCTTACCTCGGGAAACACCATATATTTT
>TRBJ1-4|-|TRBV5-1|-
CASSLGGLPNEKLFF
TGCGCCAGCAGCTTGGGAGGCTTACCTAATGAAAAACTGTTTTTT
>TRBJ1-5|-|TRBV19|-
CASSIDPGHNQPQHF
TGTGCCAGTAGTATAGATCCAGGCCACAATCAGCCCCAGCATTTT
>TRBJ1-6|-|TRBV30|once
CAWSAGTNSPLHF
TGTGCCTGGAGTGCGGGGACGAATTCACCCCTCCACTTT
>TRBJ1-1|-|TRBV19|-
CASSMGASNTEAFF
TGTGCCAGTAGTATGGGGGCTTCGAACACTGAAGCTTTCTTT
>TRBJ1-1|TRBD1|TRBV27|-
CASSIGTGGRAEAFF
TGTGCCAGCAGTATCGGCACAGGGGGAAGAGCTGAAGCTTTCTTT
>TRBJ2-3|TRBD1|TRBV2|-
CASRARGLLSTDTQYF
TGTGCCAGCAGGGCCAGGGGGCTCTTAAGCACAGATACGCAGTATTTT
>TRBJ2-7|TRBD1|TRBV15|-
CATSGGFPGQGANYEQYF
TGTGCCACCAGCGGGGGCTTCCCGGGACAGGGGGCGAATTACGAGCAGTACTTC
>TRBJ1-2|-|TRBV27|-
CASSLSGGYGYTF
TGTGCCAGCAGTTTATCAGGGGGGTATGGCTACACCTTC
>TRBJ2-7|-|TRBV29-1|-
CSVNRESTDEQYF
TGCAGCGTCAACAGGGAATCTACCGACGAGCAGTACTTC
>TRBJ1-1|TRBD1|TRBV7-2|-
CASSSPSPGTANTEAFF
TGTGCCAGCAGCTCCCCGTCCCCCGGGACAGCGAACACTGAAGCTTTCTTT
>TRBJ1-2|-|TRBV2|-
CASSDAKGHEGYTF
TGTGCCAGCAGTGACGCCAAGGGCCATGAAGGCTACACCTTC
>TRBJ2-1|TRBD2|TRBV11-3|-
CASSRLAGGDNEQFF
TGTGCCAGCAGCCGACTAGCGGGGGGAGACAATGAGCAGTTCTTC
>TRBJ1-6|-|TRBV4-1|-
CASSVAGTAPLHF
TGCGCCAGCTCTGTGGCAGGGACGGCACCCCTCCACTTT
>TRBJ2-3|-|TRBV18|-
CASSPPTDTQYF
TGTGCCAGCTCACCACCCACAGATACGCAGTATTTT
>TRBJ1-4|TRBD1|TRBV5-1|-
CASSPGQGNEKLFF
TGCGCCAGCAGCCCCGGACAGGGGAATGAAAAACTGTTTTTT
>TRBJ2-6|-|TRBV18|-
CASSPRPPGTTGANVLTF
TGTGCCAGCTCACCACGTCCCCCAGGGACCACTGGGGCCAACGTCCTGACTTTC
>TRBJ2-3|TRBD2|TRBV2|-
CASSYLSSGDTQYF
TGTGCCAGCAGTTACCTCAGTAGCGGGGATACGCAGTATTTT
>TRBJ1-2|-|TRBV5-4|-
CASSLDPRPQGYGYTF
TGTGCCAGCAGCTTAGATCCGAGGCCGCAGGGGTATGGCTACACCTTC
>TRBJ2-5|-|TRBV18|-
CASSPYGGNQETQYF
TGTGCCAGCTCACCCTACGGGGGTAACCAAGAGACCCAGTACTTC
>TRBJ2-7|-|TRBV6-5|-
CASSTTGQSYEQYF
TGTGCCAGCAGCACCACGGGACAATCCTACGAGCAGTACTTC
>TRBJ1-5|TRBD1|TRBV11-3|-
CASSFDRGPISNQPQHF
TGTGCCAGCAGCTTTGACAGGGGTCCTATAAGCAATCAGCCCCAGCATTTT
>TRBJ1-1|-|TRBV29-1|once
CSVANRATEAFF
TGCAGCGTCGCTAACAGGGCGACTGAAGCTTTCTTT
>TRBJ1-1|-|TRBV6-5|-
CASSYRGENTEAFF
TGTGCCAGCAGTTACAGAGGGGAGAACACTGAAGCTTTCTTT
>TRBJ1-1|-|TRBV5-4|few
CASSLRNTEAFF
TGTGCCAGCAGCTTGCGGAACACTGAAGCTTTCTTT
>TRBJ2-5|-|TRBV29-1|-
CSVEKGYQETQYF
TGCAGCGTTGAAAAGGGGTACCAAGAGACCCAGTACTTC
>TRBJ1-1|TRBD1|TRBV11-3|once
CASSSGGETEAFF
TGTGCCAGCAGCTCAGGGGGGGAGACCGAAGCTTTCTTT
>TRBJ2-7|-|TRBV7-2|-
CASSLVSAGKSEQYF
TGTGCCAGCAGCTTAGTGTCGGCAGGGAAGTCCGAGCAGTACTTC